Listed below are T cell receptor beta chains from one sample, sequenced in a study of shared clonotypes between healthy human individuals. TCRdb's table, derived via immunoSEQ multiplex PCR, lists solely in-frame clones and lacks some. The table has some 2,500,000 clones, roughly 92% seen once. Sample: naive CD4+ T cells from PBMCs. Every receptor here comes from a man aged 18 to 35 in good health. Some clones in this sample may be carry-over from other donors' samples. Each CDR3 is given with its conserved first and last residue. D genes are given only for firm matches. Clone size is given for some rows only: seen once, a few or many times, or a class if the clone is expanded.

d_gene: NA; v_gene: TRBV6-5; abundance: NA; j_gene: TRBJ2-7; CDR3aa: CASSLGRHYEQYF; CDR3nt: TGTGCCAGCAGTTTGGGACGGCACTACGAGCAGTACTTC
d_gene: TRBD2; v_gene: TRBV6-5; abundance: NA; j_gene: TRBJ2-7; CDR3aa: CASRPRAGGTYEQYF; CDR3nt: TGTGCCAGCAGACCTCGAGCGGGAGGAACCTACGAGCAGTACTTC
d_gene: TRBD1; v_gene: TRBV7-8; abundance: NA; j_gene: TRBJ1-1; CDR3aa: CASSYGQGAVGTEAFF; CDR3nt: TGTGCCAGCAGCTACGGACAGGGGGCCGTAGGGACTGAAGCTTTCTTT
d_gene: TRBD1; v_gene: TRBV28; abundance: NA; j_gene: TRBJ2-5; CDR3aa: CASRGQGGPQETQYF; CDR3nt: TGTGCCAGCAGAGGACAGGGGGGTCCACAAGAGACCCAGTACTTC
d_gene: NA; v_gene: TRBV5-1; abundance: NA; j_gene: TRBJ1-4; CDR3aa: CATSQGATNEKLFF; CDR3nt: TGCGCCACCTCGCAGGGTGCAACTAATGAAAAACTGTTTTTT
d_gene: TRBD1; v_gene: TRBV9; abundance: NA; j_gene: TRBJ2-3; CDR3aa: CASSTGDRDSTDTQYF; CDR3nt: TGTGCCAGCAGCACCGGGGACAGGGACAGCACAGATACGCAGTATTTT
d_gene: NA; v_gene: TRBV7-3; abundance: NA; j_gene: TRBJ2-2; CDR3aa: CASSARSSAGGELFF; CDR3nt: TGTGCCAGCAGCGCCAGATCGTCGGCGGGCGGGGAGCTGTTTTTT
d_gene: TRBD1; v_gene: TRBV19; abundance: NA; j_gene: TRBJ1-5; CDR3aa: CARPSTPRDRVSNQPQHF; CDR3nt: TGTGCCAGACCTAGCACGCCCCGGGACAGGGTTAGCAATCAGCCCCAGCATTTT
d_gene: TRBD1; v_gene: TRBV2; abundance: NA; j_gene: TRBJ2-7; CDR3aa: CASSGDRGTYEQYF; CDR3nt: TGTGCCAGCAGTGGGGACAGGGGGACCTACGAGCAGTACTTC
d_gene: NA; v_gene: TRBV28; abundance: NA; j_gene: TRBJ2-2; CDR3aa: CASSPSLGRRSNTGELFF; CDR3nt: TGTGCCAGCAGCCCGTCTCTCGGCCGCCGATCGAACACCGGGGAGCTGTTTTTT
d_gene: NA; v_gene: TRBV7-9; abundance: NA; j_gene: TRBJ2-7; CDR3aa: CASSLGGTSEQYF; CDR3nt: TGTGCCAGCAGCTTAGGGGGGACGTCCGAGCAGTACTTC
d_gene: TRBD1; v_gene: TRBV28; abundance: NA; j_gene: TRBJ2-7; CDR3aa: CASTLQGGYEQYF; CDR3nt: TGTGCCAGCACTTTACAGGGGGGCTACGAGCAGTACTTC
d_gene: NA; v_gene: TRBV5-1; abundance: NA; j_gene: TRBJ2-7; CDR3aa: CASSFIPGNYEQYF; CDR3nt: TGCGCCAGCAGCTTCATCCCAGGGAACTACGAGCAGTACTTC
d_gene: TRBD1; v_gene: TRBV5-1; abundance: NA; j_gene: TRBJ1-4; CDR3aa: CASSQGTGGTLTNEKLFF; CDR3nt: TGCGCCAGCAGCCAAGGGACAGGGGGAACCCTAACTAATGAAAAACTGTTTTTT
d_gene: NA; v_gene: TRBV7-9; abundance: NA; j_gene: TRBJ1-3; CDR3aa: CASSLPRVGGNTIYF; CDR3nt: TGTGCCAGCAGCTTACCCCGGGTTGGTGGAAACACCATATATTTT
d_gene: NA; v_gene: TRBV7-3; abundance: NA; j_gene: TRBJ2-2; CDR3aa: CASSKDQAKQGELFF; CDR3nt: TGTGCCAGCAGCAAAGATCAGGCGAAACAAGGGGAGCTGTTTTTT
d_gene: NA; v_gene: TRBV28; abundance: NA; j_gene: TRBJ2-1; CDR3aa: CASSLAGATNNEQFF; CDR3nt: TGTGCCAGCAGTTTGGCGGGGGCTACTAACAATGAGCAGTTCTTC
d_gene: TRBD1; v_gene: TRBV10-3; abundance: NA; j_gene: TRBJ1-4; CDR3aa: CAISEDREDIEKLFF; CDR3nt: TGTGCCATCAGTGAGGACAGGGAGGACATTGAAAAACTGTTTTTT
d_gene: TRBD2; v_gene: TRBV28; abundance: NA; j_gene: TRBJ2-3; CDR3aa: CASSISPGLADTDTQYF; CDR3nt: TGTGCCAGCAGTATATCCCCGGGACTAGCGGACACAGATACGCAGTATTTT
d_gene: NA; v_gene: TRBV6-1; abundance: NA; j_gene: TRBJ2-7; CDR3aa: CASSELEGAGLYEQYF; CDR3nt: TGTGCCAGCAGTGAATTGGAAGGGGCGGGACTCTACGAGCAGTACTTC
d_gene: TRBD2; v_gene: TRBV28; abundance: NA; j_gene: TRBJ2-7; CDR3aa: CASSLLVRGDEQYF; CDR3nt: TGTGCCAGCAGTTTATTGGTTCGGGGGGACGAGCAGTACTTC
d_gene: NA; v_gene: TRBV5-1; abundance: NA; j_gene: TRBJ2-2; CDR3aa: CASSLATPTGTGELFF; CDR3nt: TGCGCCAGCAGCTTGGCCACACCCACTGGGACCGGGGAGCTGTTTTTT
d_gene: NA; v_gene: TRBV5-4; abundance: NA; j_gene: TRBJ1-4; CDR3aa: CASSLGGTREKLFF; CDR3nt: TGTGCCAGCAGCTTGGGAGGGACTCGCGAAAAACTGTTTTTT
d_gene: NA; v_gene: TRBV19; abundance: NA; j_gene: TRBJ1-3; CDR3aa: CASSTGRVPAGNTIYF; CDR3nt: TGTGCCAGTAGTACTGGACGGGTCCCCGCTGGAAACACCATATATTTT
d_gene: TRBD2; v_gene: TRBV7-9; abundance: NA; j_gene: TRBJ2-1; CDR3aa: CASSQGLAGVTEQFF; CDR3nt: TGTGCCAGCAGCCAGGGACTAGCGGGAGTTACTGAGCAGTTCTTC
d_gene: NA; v_gene: TRBV7-9; abundance: NA; j_gene: TRBJ2-6; CDR3aa: CASTPSGANVLTF; CDR3nt: TGTGCCAGCACCCCCTCGGGGGCCAACGTCCTGACTTTC
d_gene: TRBD2; v_gene: TRBV6-6; abundance: once; j_gene: TRBJ2-7; CDR3aa: CASSSPGLASYEQYF; CDR3nt: TGTGCCAGCAGTTCCCCGGGACTAGCGTCGTACGAGCAGTACTTC
d_gene: TRBD1; v_gene: TRBV6-6; abundance: NA; j_gene: TRBJ1-1; CDR3aa: CASSTGQGVTEAFF; CDR3nt: TGTGCCAGCAGTACCGGACAGGGGGTCACTGAAGCTTTCTTT
d_gene: NA; v_gene: TRBV15; abundance: NA; j_gene: TRBJ1-2; CDR3aa: CATSRDNWLRGAQYYGYTF; CDR3nt: TGTGCCACCAGCAGAGATAACTGGTTAAGGGGGGCGCAGTACTATGGCTACACCTTC
d_gene: NA; v_gene: TRBV7-2; abundance: NA; j_gene: TRBJ1-4; CDR3aa: CASSYGGAMNEKLFF; CDR3nt: TGTGCCAGCAGCTACGGGGGCGCGATGAATGAAAAACTGTTTTTT
d_gene: TRBD1; v_gene: TRBV11-2; abundance: few; j_gene: TRBJ1-1; CDR3aa: CASSLPGTGKTEAFF; CDR3nt: TGTGCCAGCAGCTTACCCGGGACAGGGAAAACTGAAGCTTTCTTT
d_gene: TRBD1; v_gene: TRBV7-3; abundance: NA; j_gene: TRBJ2-7; CDR3aa: CASSRPDRGPRGSYEQYF; CDR3nt: TGTGCCAGCAGCCGCCCAGACAGGGGTCCCCGGGGCTCCTACGAGCAGTACTTC
d_gene: TRBD1; v_gene: TRBV28; abundance: NA; j_gene: TRBJ1-2; CDR3aa: CASSLRRGTAREGYTF; CDR3nt: TGTGCCAGCAGTTTAAGGCGGGGGACAGCTCGAGAAGGCTACACCTTC
d_gene: NA; v_gene: TRBV7-2; abundance: NA; j_gene: TRBJ2-1; CDR3aa: CASSPVYNEQFF; CDR3nt: TGTGCCAGCAGCCCCGTGTACAATGAGCAGTTCTTC
d_gene: NA; v_gene: TRBV14; abundance: NA; j_gene: TRBJ1-2; CDR3aa: CASSLRGGYGYTF; CDR3nt: TGTGCCAGCAGCCTGCGAGGAGGCTATGGCTACACCTTC
d_gene: NA; v_gene: TRBV6-5; abundance: NA; j_gene: TRBJ2-3; CDR3aa: CASSYTSNTDTQYF; CDR3nt: TGTGCCAGCAGTTACACCTCGAACACAGATACGCAGTATTTT
d_gene: TRBD2; v_gene: TRBV5-5; abundance: once; j_gene: TRBJ2-2; CDR3aa: CASSPLAGSYTGELFF; CDR3nt: TGTGCCAGCAGCCCCTTAGCGGGATCTTACACCGGGGAGCTGTTTTTT
d_gene: NA; v_gene: TRBV30; abundance: NA; j_gene: TRBJ2-7; CDR3aa: CAWSLPGEQYF; CDR3nt: TGTGCCTGGAGTCTTCCGGGCGAGCAGTACTTC
d_gene: TRBD2; v_gene: TRBV5-6; abundance: NA; j_gene: TRBJ2-1; CDR3aa: CASSLRGGRDEQFF; CDR3nt: TGTGCCAGCAGCTTGCGGGGAGGGCGCGATGAGCAGTTCTTC
d_gene: TRBD2; v_gene: TRBV6-6; abundance: NA; j_gene: TRBJ2-7; CDR3aa: CASTRGTSGTGEQYF; CDR3nt: TGTGCCAGCACTCGAGGGACTAGCGGGACGGGTGAGCAGTACTTC
d_gene: TRBD1; v_gene: TRBV10-3; abundance: NA; j_gene: TRBJ2-2; CDR3aa: CAISQLQGDGELFF; CDR3nt: TGTGCCATCAGCCAACTACAGGGGGACGGGGAGCTGTTTTTT
d_gene: NA; v_gene: TRBV2; abundance: NA; j_gene: TRBJ1-2; CDR3aa: CASRLGGYGYTF; CDR3nt: TGTGCCAGCAGGTTGGGGGGCTATGGCTACACCTTC
d_gene: TRBD1; v_gene: TRBV9; abundance: NA; j_gene: TRBJ1-4; CDR3aa: CASSRISGQANEKLFF; CDR3nt: TGTGCCAGCAGCCGCATATCGGGACAGGCTAATGAAAAACTGTTTTTT
d_gene: TRBD1; v_gene: TRBV28; abundance: NA; j_gene: TRBJ1-2; CDR3aa: CASSSIGQGGFDYGYTF; CDR3nt: TGTGCCAGCAGTTCCATAGGACAGGGGGGTTTCGACTATGGCTACACCTTC
d_gene: TRBD1; v_gene: TRBV5-1; abundance: NA; j_gene: TRBJ1-2; CDR3aa: CASSLAGTGNGYTF; CDR3nt: TGCGCCAGCAGCTTGGCCGGGACAGGGAACGGCTACACCTTC
d_gene: TRBD2; v_gene: TRBV29-1; abundance: few; j_gene: TRBJ2-1; CDR3aa: CSVGTSGNEQFF; CDR3nt: TGCAGCGTGGGGACTAGCGGCAATGAGCAGTTCTTC
d_gene: NA; v_gene: TRBV18; abundance: once; j_gene: TRBJ2-2; CDR3aa: CASRLSVTGELFF; CDR3nt: TGTGCCAGCCGACTTTCCGTCACCGGGGAGCTGTTTTTT
d_gene: NA; v_gene: TRBV7-9; abundance: NA; j_gene: TRBJ2-1; CDR3aa: CASSLGTAVNEQFF; CDR3nt: TGTGCCAGCAGCTTAGGTACCGCCGTCAATGAGCAGTTCTTC
d_gene: TRBD2; v_gene: TRBV30; abundance: NA; j_gene: TRBJ2-1; CDR3aa: CAWSTLPGLAGGGTRGEQFF; CDR3nt: TGTGCCTGGAGTACTCTCCCGGGACTAGCGGGAGGGGGTACGCGGGGTGAGCAGTTCTTC
d_gene: TRBD1; v_gene: TRBV6-6; abundance: NA; j_gene: TRBJ2-5; CDR3aa: CASQMQGAQETQYF; CDR3nt: TGTGCCAGCCAAATGCAGGGGGCCCAAGAGACCCAGTACTTC
d_gene: TRBD1; v_gene: TRBV10-3; abundance: NA; j_gene: TRBJ1-1; CDR3aa: CATLSGTGDLKNTEAFF; CDR3nt: TGTGCCACCCTTTCCGGGACAGGGGACCTTAAGAACACTGAAGCTTTCTTT